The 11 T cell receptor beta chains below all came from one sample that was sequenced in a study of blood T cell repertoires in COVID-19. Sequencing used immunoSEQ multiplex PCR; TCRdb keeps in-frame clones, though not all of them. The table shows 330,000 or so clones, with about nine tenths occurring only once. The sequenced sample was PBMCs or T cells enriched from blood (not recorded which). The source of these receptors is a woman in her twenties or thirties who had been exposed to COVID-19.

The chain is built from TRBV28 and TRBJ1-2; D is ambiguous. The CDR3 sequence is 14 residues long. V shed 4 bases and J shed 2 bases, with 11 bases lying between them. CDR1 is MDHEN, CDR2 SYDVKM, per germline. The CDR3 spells CASSWRKSNYGYTF. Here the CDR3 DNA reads TGTGCCAGCAGTTGGAGGAAGTCCAACTATGGCTACACCTTC.

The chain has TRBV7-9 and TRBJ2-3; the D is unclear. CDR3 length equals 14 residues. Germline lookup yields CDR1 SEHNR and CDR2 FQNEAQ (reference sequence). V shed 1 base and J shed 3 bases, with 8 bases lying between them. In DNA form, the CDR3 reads TGTGCCAGCAGCTTAGGGGCGCCGACAGATACGCAGTATTTT. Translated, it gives CASSLGAPTDTQYF. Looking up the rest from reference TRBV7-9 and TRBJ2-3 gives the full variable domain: DTGVSQNPRHKITKRGQNVTFRCDPISEHNRLYWYRQTLGQGPEFLTYFQNEAQLEKSRLLSDRFSAERPKGSFSTLEIQRTEQGDSAMYLCASSLGAPTDTQYFGPGTRLTVL.

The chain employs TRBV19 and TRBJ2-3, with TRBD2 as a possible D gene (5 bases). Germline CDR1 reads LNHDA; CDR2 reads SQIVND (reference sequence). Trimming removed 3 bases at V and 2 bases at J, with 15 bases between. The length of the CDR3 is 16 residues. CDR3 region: CASSMKGDTYTDTQYF. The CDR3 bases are TGTGCCAGTAGTATGAAGGGAGACACCTACACAGATACGCAGTATTTT.

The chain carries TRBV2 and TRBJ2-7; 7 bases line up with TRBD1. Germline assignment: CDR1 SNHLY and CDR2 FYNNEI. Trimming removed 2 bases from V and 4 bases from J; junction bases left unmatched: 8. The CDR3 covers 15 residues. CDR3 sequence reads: CASSEWAGGEYEQYF. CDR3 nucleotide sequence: TGTGCCAGCAGTGAATGGGCAGGGGGTGAATACGAGCAGTACTTC.

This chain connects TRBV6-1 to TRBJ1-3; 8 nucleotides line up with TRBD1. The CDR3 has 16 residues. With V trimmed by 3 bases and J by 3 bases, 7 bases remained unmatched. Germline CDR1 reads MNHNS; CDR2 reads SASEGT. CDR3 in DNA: TGTGCCAGCAGTGAGAACCTTGGGACAGGTGGAAACACCATATATTTT. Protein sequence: CASSENLGTGGNTIYF.

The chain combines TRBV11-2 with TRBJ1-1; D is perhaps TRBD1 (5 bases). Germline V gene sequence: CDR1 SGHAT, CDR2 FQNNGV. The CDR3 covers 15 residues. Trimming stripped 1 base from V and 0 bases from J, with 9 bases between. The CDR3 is CASSLALDMNTEAFF. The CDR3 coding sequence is TGTGCCAGCAGCTTAGCGTTGGACATGAACACTGAAGCTTTCTTT.

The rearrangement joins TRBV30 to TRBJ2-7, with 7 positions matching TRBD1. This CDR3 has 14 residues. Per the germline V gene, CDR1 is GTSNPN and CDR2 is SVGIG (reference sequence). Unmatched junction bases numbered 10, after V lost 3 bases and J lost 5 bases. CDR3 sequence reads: CAWSEDRVWDEQYF. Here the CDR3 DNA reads TGTGCCTGGAGCGAAGACAGGGTTTGGGACGAGCAGTACTTC.

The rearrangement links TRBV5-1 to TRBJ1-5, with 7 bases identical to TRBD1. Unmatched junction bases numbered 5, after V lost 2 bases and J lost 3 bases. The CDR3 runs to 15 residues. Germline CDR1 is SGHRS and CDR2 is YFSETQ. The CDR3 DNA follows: TGCGCCAGCAGCTTCGGGACAGCCAACAATCAGCCCCAGCATTTT. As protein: CASSFGTANNQPQHF.

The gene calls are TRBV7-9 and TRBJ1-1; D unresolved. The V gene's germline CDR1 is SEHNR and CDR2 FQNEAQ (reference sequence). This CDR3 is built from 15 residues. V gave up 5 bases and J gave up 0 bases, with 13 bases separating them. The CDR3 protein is CASSPFGGMNTEAFF. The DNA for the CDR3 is TGTGCCAGCAGCCCTTTTGGCGGCATGAACACTGAAGCTTTCTTT.

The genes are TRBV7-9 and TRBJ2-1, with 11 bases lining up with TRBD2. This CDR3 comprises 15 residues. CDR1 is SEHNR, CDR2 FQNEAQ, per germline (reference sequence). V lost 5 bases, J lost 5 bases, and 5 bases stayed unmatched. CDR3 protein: CASSPRLAGNNEQFF. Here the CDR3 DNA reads TGTGCCAGCAGCCCACGACTAGCGGGAAACAATGAGCAGTTCTTC.

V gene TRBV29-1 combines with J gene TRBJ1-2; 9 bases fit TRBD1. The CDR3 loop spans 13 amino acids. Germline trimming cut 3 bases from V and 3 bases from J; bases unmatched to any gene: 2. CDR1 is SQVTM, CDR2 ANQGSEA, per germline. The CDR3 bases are TGCAGCGTTGACGGGACAGGGTACTATGGCTACACCTTC. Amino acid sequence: CSVDGTGYYGYTF.